This T cell receptor (beta chain) came from a study of shared clonotypes between healthy human individuals. This CDR3 contains 15 residues. Germline V gene lookup returns CDR1 SGHRS and CDR2 YFSETQ. Trimming cost V 4 bases and J 0 bases; bases outside gene matches: 6. Sequencing used immunoSEQ multiplex PCR; TCRdb keeps in-frame clones, though not all of them. The sample yields millions of clones, over 85% seen once. The sequenced sample was naive CD4+ T cells sorted from blood. Documented subset: CD45RA+ positively selected. The genes are TRBV5-1 and TRBJ2-7; 8 bases line up with TRBD1. This clonotype originated in a man younger than 30 in good health. In nucleotides, the CDR3 is TGCGCCAGCAGCGCGTGGACAGGGCCCTCCTACGAGCAGTACTTC. Residues: CASSAWTGPSYEQYF.